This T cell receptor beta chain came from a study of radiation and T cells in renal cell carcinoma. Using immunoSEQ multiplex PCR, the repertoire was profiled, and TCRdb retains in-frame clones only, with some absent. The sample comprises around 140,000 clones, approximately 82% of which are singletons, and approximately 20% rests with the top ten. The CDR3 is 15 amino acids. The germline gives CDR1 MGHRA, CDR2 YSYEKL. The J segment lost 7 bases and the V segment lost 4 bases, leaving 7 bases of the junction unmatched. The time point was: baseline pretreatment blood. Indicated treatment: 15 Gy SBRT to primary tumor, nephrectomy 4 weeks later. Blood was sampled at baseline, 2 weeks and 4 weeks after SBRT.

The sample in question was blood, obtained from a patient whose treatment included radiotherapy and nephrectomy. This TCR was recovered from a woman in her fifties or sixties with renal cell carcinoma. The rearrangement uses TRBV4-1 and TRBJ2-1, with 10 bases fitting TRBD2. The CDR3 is CASSRPGLASNEQFF. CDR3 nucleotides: TGCGCCAGCAGCCGGCCGGGACTAGCGAGTAATGAGCAGTTCTTC.